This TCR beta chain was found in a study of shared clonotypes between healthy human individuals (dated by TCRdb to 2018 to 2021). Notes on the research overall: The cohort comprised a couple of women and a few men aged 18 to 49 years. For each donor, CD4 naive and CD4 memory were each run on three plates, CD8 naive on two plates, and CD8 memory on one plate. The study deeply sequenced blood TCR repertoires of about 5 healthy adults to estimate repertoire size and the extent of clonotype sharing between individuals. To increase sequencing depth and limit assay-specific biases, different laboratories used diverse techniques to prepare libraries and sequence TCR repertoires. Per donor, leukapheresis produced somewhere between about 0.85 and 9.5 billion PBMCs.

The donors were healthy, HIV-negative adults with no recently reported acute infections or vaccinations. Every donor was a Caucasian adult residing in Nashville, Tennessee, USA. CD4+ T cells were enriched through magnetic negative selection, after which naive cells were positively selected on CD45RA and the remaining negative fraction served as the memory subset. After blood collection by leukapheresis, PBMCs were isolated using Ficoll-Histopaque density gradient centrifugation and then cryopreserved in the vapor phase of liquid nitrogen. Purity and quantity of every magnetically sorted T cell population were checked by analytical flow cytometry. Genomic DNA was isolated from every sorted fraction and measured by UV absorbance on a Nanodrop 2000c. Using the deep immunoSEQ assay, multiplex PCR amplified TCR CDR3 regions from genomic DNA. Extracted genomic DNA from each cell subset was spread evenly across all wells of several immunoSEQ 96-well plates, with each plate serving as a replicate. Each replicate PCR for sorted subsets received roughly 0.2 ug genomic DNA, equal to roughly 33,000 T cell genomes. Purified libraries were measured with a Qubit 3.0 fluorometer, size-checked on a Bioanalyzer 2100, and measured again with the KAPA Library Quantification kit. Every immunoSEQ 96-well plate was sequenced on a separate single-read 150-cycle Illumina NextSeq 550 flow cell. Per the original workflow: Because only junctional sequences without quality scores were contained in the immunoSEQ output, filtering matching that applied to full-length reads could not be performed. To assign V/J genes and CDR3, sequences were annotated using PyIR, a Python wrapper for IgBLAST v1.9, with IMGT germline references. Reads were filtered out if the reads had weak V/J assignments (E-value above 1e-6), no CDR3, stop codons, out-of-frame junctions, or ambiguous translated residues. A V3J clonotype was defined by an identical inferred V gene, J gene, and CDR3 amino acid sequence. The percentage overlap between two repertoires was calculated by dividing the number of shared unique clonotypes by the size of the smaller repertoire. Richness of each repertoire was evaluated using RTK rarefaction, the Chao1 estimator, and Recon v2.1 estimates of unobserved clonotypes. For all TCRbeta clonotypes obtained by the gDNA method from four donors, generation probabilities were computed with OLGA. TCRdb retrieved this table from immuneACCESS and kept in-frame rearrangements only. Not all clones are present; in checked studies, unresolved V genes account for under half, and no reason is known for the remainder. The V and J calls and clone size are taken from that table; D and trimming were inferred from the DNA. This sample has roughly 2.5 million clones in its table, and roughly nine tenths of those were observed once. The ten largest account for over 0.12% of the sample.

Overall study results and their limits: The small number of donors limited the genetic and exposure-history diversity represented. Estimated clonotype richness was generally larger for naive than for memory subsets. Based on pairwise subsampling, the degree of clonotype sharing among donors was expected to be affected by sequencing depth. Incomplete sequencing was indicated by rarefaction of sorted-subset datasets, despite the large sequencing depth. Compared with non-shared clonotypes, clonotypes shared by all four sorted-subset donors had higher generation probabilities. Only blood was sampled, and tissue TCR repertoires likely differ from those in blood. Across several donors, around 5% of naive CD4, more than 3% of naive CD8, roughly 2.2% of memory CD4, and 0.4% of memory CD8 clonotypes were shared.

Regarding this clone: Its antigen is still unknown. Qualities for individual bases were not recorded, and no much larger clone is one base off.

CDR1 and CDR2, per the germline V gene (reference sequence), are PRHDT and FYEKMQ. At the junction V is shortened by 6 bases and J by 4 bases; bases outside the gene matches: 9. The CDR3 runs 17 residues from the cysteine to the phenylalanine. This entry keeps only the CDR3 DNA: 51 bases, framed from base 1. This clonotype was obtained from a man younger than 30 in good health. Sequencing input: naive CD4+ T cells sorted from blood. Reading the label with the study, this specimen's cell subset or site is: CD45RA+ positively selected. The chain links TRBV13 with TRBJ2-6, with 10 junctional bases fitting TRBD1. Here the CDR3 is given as CASRGQGVSGGANVLTF. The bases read TGTGCCAGCAGAGGACAGGGGGTTTCGGGCGGGGCCAACGTCCTGACTTTC. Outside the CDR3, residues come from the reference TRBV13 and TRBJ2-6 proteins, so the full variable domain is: AAGVIQSPRHLIKEKRETATLKCYPIPRHDTVYWYQQGPGQDPQFLISFYEKMQSDKGSIPDRFSAQQFSDYHSELNMSSLELGDSALYFCASRGQGVSGGANVLTFGAGSRLTVL.